One and the same sample provided the 11 T cell receptor beta chains below, sequenced in a study of vaccination effects on CD4 cells after COVID-19 (dated 2022 in TCRdb). Their antigen targets remain unknown. After about 9 days of culture, CD4+ T cells were isolated with the EasySep CD4+ T cell isolation kit. To prepare the library, the immunoSEQ multiplex PCR assay was applied. Imported from immuneACCESS, the table was reduced by TCRdb to in-frame sequences with V and J called. These copies leave out some clones; in studies compared against another copy, an unresolved V gene accounts for under half, and the cause of the remainder is not known. Present in this sample are 50,000 to 60,000 clones, roughly 80% of which were seen just once. The ten largest clonotypes hold roughly 3.2% of the sample. The material was CD4+ T cells from PBMCs cultured without peptide, obtained before COVID-19 vaccination. These receptor sequences come from a human donor who received a COVID-19 vaccine.

The rearrangement links TRBV5-1 to TRBJ1-3, with a possible D match to TRBD1 (5 bases). Germline V gene sequence: CDR1 SGHRS, CDR2 YFSETQ. Trimming stripped 1 base from V and 4 bases from J, with 9 bases between. This CDR3 is 14 amino acids long. CDR3 in DNA: TGCGCCAGCAGCTTGCGGCAGGGAGGAAACACCATATATTTT. Translated: CASSLRQGGNTIYF.

The genes are TRBV7-2 and TRBJ1-3; maybe TRBD1 (6 bases). This CDR3 comprises 17 residues. The V end lost 5 bases, the J end lost 0 bases, and 17 bases lay between the germline ends. Germline V gives CDR1 SGHTA, CDR2 FQGNSA. The CDR3 protein is CASSMPTGLSSGNTIYF. The CDR3 coding sequence is TGTGCCAGCAGCATGCCGACAGGACTGAGCTCTGGAAACACCATATATTTT.

This rearrangement joins TRBV5-4 to TRBJ1-2, with TRBD1 identical over 9 bases. Trimming cost V 5 bases and J 3 bases; bases outside gene matches: 8. This CDR3 contains 15 residues. Germline values: CDR1 SGHNT, CDR2 YYREEE (reference sequence). CDR3 sequence reads: CASSDPGQGYYGYTF. The CDR3 DNA follows: TGTGCCAGCAGTGATCCGGGACAGGGATACTATGGCTACACCTTC. Full variable domain (missing parts from reference TRBV5-4 and TRBJ1-2): ETGVTQSPTHLIKTRGQQVTLRCSSQSGHNTVSWYQQALGQGPQFIFQYYREEENGRGNFPPRFSGLQFPNYSSELNVNALELDDSALYLCASSDPGQGYYGYTFGSGTRLTVV.

This chain connects TRBV6-1 to TRBJ1-1, with a possible D match to TRBD1 (6 bases). Trimming took 0 bases from V and 1 from J, leaving 15 bases between them. Germline V gene data show CDR1 as MNHNS and CDR2 as SASEGT. This CDR3 is 17 amino acids long. The CDR3 nucleotides are TGTGCCAGCAGTGAAGCGAGAGGGGGACTGCGGAACACTGAAGCTTTCTTT. It translates to CASSEARGGLRNTEAFF.

This chain connects TRBV9 to TRBJ1-4; weak D call: TRBD1 (6 bases). Germline V CDR1 and CDR2: SGDLS, YYNGEE. The length of the CDR3 is 15 residues. Deletions cut 4 bases from V and 8 bases from J, with 18 bases between. CDR3 sequence reads: CASSRAGNREEKLFF. The CDR3 DNA follows: TGTGCCAGCAGCCGAGCAGGGAACAGGGAGGAAAAACTGTTTTTT.

The gene calls are TRBV6-5 and TRBJ2-7; tentatively, D is TRBD1 (6 bases). Germline V gene sequence: CDR1 MNHEY, CDR2 SVGAGI. The CDR3 runs 12 residues. The V gene lost 10 bases and the J gene lost 3 bases, with 13 bases spanning the gap. The CDR3 nucleotides read TGTGCCACCCGAGGGGGATACTACGAGCAGTACGTC. Its translation: CATRGGYYEQYV.

V is TRBV15 and J is TRBJ2-5; D might be TRBD1 or TRBD2, each matching 5 bases. The CDR3 spans 17 residues. Trimming stripped 2 bases from V and 1 base from J, with 17 bases between. Germline lookup yields CDR1 LNHNV and CDR2 YYDKDF (reference sequence). Here the CDR3 reads CATSRSGRDPRQETQYF. CDR3 nucleotides: TGTGCCACCAGCAGAAGCGGCAGGGACCCACGCCAAGAGACCCAGTACTTC.

The rearrangement uses TRBV19 and TRBJ2-7; possible D gene TRBD1, 6 bases. Per germline, CDR1 LNHDA and CDR2 SQIVND (reference sequence). The CDR3 extends over 15 amino acids. V lost 6 bases to trimming and J lost 1 base, with 16 bases between them. The CDR3 spells CASRPKRDISYEQYV. The CDR3 coding sequence is TGTGCCAGTAGGCCAAAAAGGGACATTTCCTACGAGCAGTACGTC.

As DNA, the CDR3 is TGTGCCAGCAGCTTATTGAACTCCTACAATGAGCAGTTCTTC. As protein: CASSLLNSYNEQFF. This rearrangement joins TRBV7-2 to TRBJ2-1, with D hard to call. CDR1 and CDR2 (germline): SGHTA, FQGNSA. V lost 2 bases and J 0 bases, leaving 5 bases between the germline ends. The CDR3 length is 14 residues.

The chain recombines TRBV6-6 with TRBJ2-7; TRBD2 matches 12 bases. With V trimmed by 6 bases and J by 3 bases, 6 bases remained unmatched. Germline-derived CDR1 and CDR2 are MNHNY and SVGAGI (reference sequence). The CDR3 covers 15 residues. This chain's CDR3 is CASRTTSGGSYEQYV. CDR3 coding DNA: TGTGCCAGCAGAACCACTAGCGGGGGGAGCTACGAGCAGTACGTC.

This chain joins TRBV14 and TRBJ1-1; D is unclear. Trimming removed 4 bases from V and 0 bases from J, with 6 bases in between. Germline CDR1 SGHDN, CDR2 FVKESK. This CDR3 region has 13 residues. CDR3 bases: TGTGCCAGCAGCCTCGGCTTGAACACTGAAGCTTTCTTT. This gives the protein CASSLGLNTEAFF.